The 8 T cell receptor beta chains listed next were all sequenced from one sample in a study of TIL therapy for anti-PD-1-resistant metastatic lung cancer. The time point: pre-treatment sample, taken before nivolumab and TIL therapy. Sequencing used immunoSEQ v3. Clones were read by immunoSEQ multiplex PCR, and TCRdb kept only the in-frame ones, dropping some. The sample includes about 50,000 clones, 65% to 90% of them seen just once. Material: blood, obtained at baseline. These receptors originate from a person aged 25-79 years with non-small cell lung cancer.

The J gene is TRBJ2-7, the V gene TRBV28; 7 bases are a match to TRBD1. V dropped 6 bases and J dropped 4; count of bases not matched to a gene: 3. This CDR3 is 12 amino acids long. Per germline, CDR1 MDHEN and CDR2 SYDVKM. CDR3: CASRRTGYEQYF. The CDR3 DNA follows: TGTGCCAGCAGGAGGACAGGTTACGAGCAGTACTTC. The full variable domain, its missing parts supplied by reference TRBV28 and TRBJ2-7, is DVKVTQSSRYLVKRTGEKVFLECVQDMDHENMFWYRQDPGLGLRLIYFSYDVKMKEKGDIPEGYSVSREKKERFSLILESASTNQTSMYLCASRRTGYEQYFGPGTRLTVT.

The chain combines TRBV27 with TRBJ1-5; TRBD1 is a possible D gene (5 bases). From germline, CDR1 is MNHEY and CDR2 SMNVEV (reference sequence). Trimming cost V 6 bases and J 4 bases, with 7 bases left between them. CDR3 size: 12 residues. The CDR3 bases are TGTGCCAGCAGGGGGCCTAATCAGCCCCAGCATTTT. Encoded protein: CASRGPNQPQHF.

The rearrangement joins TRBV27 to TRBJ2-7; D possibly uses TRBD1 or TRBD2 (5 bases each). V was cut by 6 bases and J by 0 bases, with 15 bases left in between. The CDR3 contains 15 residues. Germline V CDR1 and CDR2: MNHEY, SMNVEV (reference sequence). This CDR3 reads CASRSGPRSSYEQYF. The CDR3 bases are TGTGCCAGCAGGTCGGGACCCCGGAGCTCCTACGAGCAGTACTTC.

In DNA, the CDR3 is TGTGCCATCAGTGCAAGGGGCGCCGGGAGAGGGGAGCAGTACTTC. Protein product: CAISARGAGRGEQYF. The V and J genes are TRBV10-3 and TRBJ2-7; tentatively, D is TRBD2 (6 bases). CDR3 length equals 15 residues. Trimming stripped 4 bases from V and 7 bases from J, with 20 bases between. CDR1 ENHRY and CDR2 SYGVKD come from the germline V gene.

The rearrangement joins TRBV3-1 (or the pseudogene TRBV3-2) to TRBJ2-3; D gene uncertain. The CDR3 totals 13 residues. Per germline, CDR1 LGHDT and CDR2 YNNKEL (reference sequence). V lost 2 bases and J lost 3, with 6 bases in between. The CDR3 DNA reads TGTGCCAGCAGCCAACTAGAGACAGATACGCAGTATTTT. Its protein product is CASSQLETDTQYF.

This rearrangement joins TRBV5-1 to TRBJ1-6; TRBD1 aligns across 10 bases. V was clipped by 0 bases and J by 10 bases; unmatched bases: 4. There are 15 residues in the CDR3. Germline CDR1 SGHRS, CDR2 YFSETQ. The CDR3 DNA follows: TGCGCCAGCAGCTTGGTGGGGACAGGGGAATCACCCCTCCACTTT. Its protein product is CASSLVGTGESPLHF.

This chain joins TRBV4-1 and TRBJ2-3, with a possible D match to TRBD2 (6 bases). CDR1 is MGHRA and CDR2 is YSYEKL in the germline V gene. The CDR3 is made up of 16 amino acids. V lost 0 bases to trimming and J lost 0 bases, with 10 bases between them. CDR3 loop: CASSQEVSGSTDTQYF. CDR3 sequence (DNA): TGCGCCAGCAGCCAAGAAGTGAGCGGGAGCACAGATACGCAGTATTTT.

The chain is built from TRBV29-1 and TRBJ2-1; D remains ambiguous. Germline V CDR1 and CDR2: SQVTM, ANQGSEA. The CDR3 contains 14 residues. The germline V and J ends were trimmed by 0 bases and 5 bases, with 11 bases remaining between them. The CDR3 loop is CSVEDLGVNNEQFF. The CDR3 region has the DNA TGCAGCGTTGAAGATCTCGGCGTAAACAATGAGCAGTTCTTC.